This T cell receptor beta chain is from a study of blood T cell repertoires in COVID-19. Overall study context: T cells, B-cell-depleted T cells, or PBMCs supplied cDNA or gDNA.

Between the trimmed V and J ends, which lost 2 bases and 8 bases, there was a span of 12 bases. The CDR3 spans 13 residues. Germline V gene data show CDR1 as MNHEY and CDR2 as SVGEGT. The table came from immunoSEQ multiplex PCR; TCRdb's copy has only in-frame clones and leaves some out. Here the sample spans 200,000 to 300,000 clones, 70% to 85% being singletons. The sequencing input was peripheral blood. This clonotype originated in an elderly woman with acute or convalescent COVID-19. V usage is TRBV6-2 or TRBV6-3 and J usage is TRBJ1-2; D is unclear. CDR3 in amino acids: CASSYGGLGGYTF. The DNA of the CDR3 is TGTGCCAGCAGTTACGGAGGACTTGGGGGCTACACCTTC.